These 20 T cell receptor beta chains were all obtained from the same sample, sequenced in a study of cytomegalovirus exposure and HLA in healthy donors. Sequencing was performed with immunoSEQ multiplex PCR; in TCRdb, only in-frame clones are kept and a portion is missing. Among about 160,000 clones listed, 86% were seen once. The specimen sequenced was PBMCs. The receptors here all came from a woman in her thirties in good health and CMV-seronegative.

The chain has TRBV5-1 and TRBJ2-7, with 9 nucleotides matching TRBD1. The CDR3 is 16 amino acids. The germline V gene has CDR1 SGHRS and CDR2 YFSETQ. The trim removed 4 bases at V and 3 bases at J, leaving 11 bases unmatched. CDR3 region: CASSGTGTTYLYEQYF. The CDR3 DNA sequence: TGCGCCAGCAGCGGGACAGGGACCACTTACCTCTACGAGCAGTACTTC.

This clone has only a few counts. This may arise from a read error, as a much more abundant clone is one base away. The V and J genes are TRBV6-9 and TRBJ2-7; the D is unclear. V lost 5 bases and J lost 3, with 8 bases in between. From germline, CDR1 is MNHGY and CDR2 SVAAGI. The CDR3 consists of 12 residues. The chain's CDR3 is CASSEDGYEQYF. The CDR3 DNA follows: TGTGCCAGCAGTGAGGACGGCTACGAGCAGTACTTC.

V is TRBV19 and J is TRBJ1-1; D may be TRBD1 (6 bases). The CDR3 has 14 amino acids. The germline V gene has CDR1 LNHDA and CDR2 SQIVND (reference sequence). V shed 2 bases and J shed 2 bases, with 9 bases lying between them. DNA of the CDR3: TGTGCCAGTAGTATACAGGGGATCAACACTGAAGCTTTCTTT. This translates into CASSIQGINTEAFF.

The chain links TRBV7-6 to TRBJ2-1, with TRBD1 matching over 10 bases. This CDR3 is built from 16 residues. CDR1 SGHVS and CDR2 FNYEAQ come from the germline V gene. V was clipped by 5 bases and J by 4 bases; unmatched bases: 8. The CDR3 protein is CASSTGTGVTYNEQFF. CDR3 DNA: TGTGCCAGCAGCACGGGGACAGGGGTCACGTACAATGAGCAGTTCTTC.

The J gene is TRBJ1-3, the V gene TRBV5-1; tentatively, D is TRBD1 (6 bases). Trimming shortened V by 0 bases and J by 2 bases, and 9 bases separated the two germline ends. The CDR3 length is 15 residues. The germline CDR1 and CDR2 sequences are SGHRS and YFSETQ. The CDR3 spells CASSLAKGAGNTIYF. The CDR3 DNA sequence: TGCGCCAGCAGCTTGGCAAAGGGGGCTGGAAACACCATATATTTT. The full variable domain, rest sourced from reference TRBV5-1 and TRBJ1-3, is KAGVTQTPRYLIKTRGQQVTLSCSPISGHRSVSWYQQTPGQGLQFLFEYFSETQRNKGNFPGRFSGRQFSNSRSEMNVSTLELGDSALYLCASSLAKGAGNTIYFGEGSWLTVV.

The rearrangement links TRBV18 to TRBJ1-6; a possible D gene is TRBD1 (5 bases). CDR1 is KGHSH and CDR2 is LQKENI in the germline V gene. Deletions cut 4 bases from V and 8 bases from J, with 24 bases between. The CDR3 extends over 18 amino acids. The CDR3 DNA sequence: TGTGCCAGCTCACGATCGGATACCCCCCTCGGGGGGTATTCACCCCTCCACTTT. Residues: CASSRSDTPLGGYSPLHF.

This clone was seen a few times. This CDR3 reads CASSLSAGGWETQYF. CDR3 sequence (DNA): TGTGCCAGCAGTTTATCGGCGGGGGGGTGGGAGACCCAGTACTTC. This rearrangement joins TRBV27 to TRBJ2-5; 9 bases are a match to TRBD2. Germline V gives CDR1 MNHEY, CDR2 SMNVEV (reference sequence). The trim removed 0 bases at V and 5 bases at J, leaving 4 bases unmatched. This CDR3 is built from 15 residues.

The chain has TRBV29-1 and TRBJ2-3, with 9 bases aligning to TRBD1. Germline V gene sequence: CDR1 SQVTM, CDR2 ANQGSEA. V gave up 1 base and J gave up 5 bases; unmatched junction bases: 7. This CDR3 has 15 amino acids. DNA for the CDR3: TGCAGCGTTGAAGCCAGGGACAGGGCAAAAGATACGCAGTATTTT. Its protein product is CSVEARDRAKDTQYF.

The chain combines TRBV11-2 with TRBJ1-4; 10 nucleotides agree with TRBD1. Germline V gene sequence: CDR1 SGHAT, CDR2 FQNNGV. V trimming: 5 bases; J trimming: 8 bases; junction bases outside the gene matches: 11. The CDR3 extends over 16 amino acids. The CDR3 loop reads CASSPQRDRGVEKLFF. In DNA form, the CDR3 reads TGTGCCAGCAGCCCTCAACGGGACAGGGGAGTGGAAAAACTGTTTTTT. The complete variable domain, with remaining parts taken from reference TRBV11-2 and TRBJ1-4, reads EAGVAQSPRYKIIEKRQSVAFWCNPISGHATLYWYQQILGQGPKLLIQFQNNGVVDDSQLPKDRFSAERLKGVDSTLKIQPAKLEDSAVYLCASSPQRDRGVEKLFFGSGTQLSVL.

This clone has a single count. This chain links TRBV6-5 with TRBJ1-3, with D perhaps TRBD1 (6 bases). The V gene lost 2 bases and the J gene lost 1 base, with 9 bases spanning the gap. The CDR3 sequence is 15 residues long. From germline, CDR1 is MNHEY and CDR2 SVGAGI. CDR3 sequence reads: CASSYRGGSGNTIYF. The CDR3 region has the DNA TGTGCCAGCAGTTACAGAGGGGGATCTGGAAACACCATATATTTT.

This clone is a singleton in its sample. J is TRBJ2-7 and V is TRBV28, with D possibly being TRBD1 or TRBD2 (5 bases each). Between the trimmed V and J ends, which lost 5 bases and 10 bases, there was a span of 12 bases. Germline lookup yields CDR1 MDHEN and CDR2 SYDVKM. The CDR3 consists of 11 residues. CDR3: CASSASRDQYF. The CDR3 region has the DNA TGTGCCAGCAGTGCATCGAGGGACCAGTACTTC.

V is TRBV19 and J is TRBJ2-1, with D possibly being TRBD1 or TRBD2 (5 bases each). V gave up 6 bases and J gave up 10 bases, with 10 bases separating them. Germline CDR1 and CDR2: LNHDA and SQIVND (reference sequence). The CDR3 loop spans 11 amino acids. Written as DNA, the CDR3 is TGTGCCAGTAGCAGACAGCGGGAGCAGTTCTTC. Translating gives CASSRQREQFF.

The CDR3 loop reads CSARLLNEQFF. CDR3 nucleotide sequence: TGCAGTGCTAGACTACTCAATGAGCAGTTCTTC. This chain uses TRBV20-1 with TRBJ2-1; D remains ambiguous. The CDR3 contains 11 residues. V dropped 2 bases and J dropped 6 bases, with 5 bases sitting between them. Germline CDR1 is DFQATT and CDR2 is SNEGSKA (reference sequence).

The V gene is TRBV7-3, the J gene TRBJ2-7; D is perhaps TRBD1 or TRBD2 (5 bases each). CDR3 length: 15 residues. Germline V lookup: CDR1 SGHTA, CDR2 FQGTGA. V was trimmed by 5 bases and J by 7 bases, leaving 21 bases between them. The DNA for the CDR3 is TGTGCCAGCAGCCCTCCCCCGGGGACGGAAACTGAGCAGTACTTC. Translation gives CASSPPPGTETEQYF. Full variable domain (outside the CDR3, taken from reference TRBV7-3 and TRBJ2-7): GAGVSQTPSNKVTEKGKYVELRCDPISGHTALYWYRQSLGQGPEFLIYFQGTGAADDSGLPNDRFFAVRPEGSVSTLKIQRTERGDSAVYLCASSPPPGTETEQYFGPGTRLTVT.

The CDR3 sequence: CASSLSAGRVTEAFF. CDR3 DNA: TGTGCCAGCAGCTTATCAGCAGGGCGAGTGACTGAAGCTTTCTTT. This chain joins TRBV7-3 and TRBJ1-1, with TRBD1 as a possible D gene (5 bases). The CDR3 sequence is 15 residues long. From germline, CDR1 is SGHTA and CDR2 FQGTGA. Trimming removed 2 bases from V and 5 bases from J, with 15 bases in between.

The genes are TRBV5-1 and TRBJ2-7; D uncertain. The CDR3 contains 14 residues. Trimming pared 0 bases from V and 3 bases from J, leaving 10 bases between. Germline CDR1 SGHRS, CDR2 YFSETQ. CDR3 sequence: CASSLEGISYEQYF. The CDR3 DNA reads as TGCGCCAGCAGCTTGGAGGGAATTAGCTACGAGCAGTACTTC.

The J gene is TRBJ2-7, the V gene TRBV28; D may match TRBD1 or TRBD2 (5 bases each). The CDR3 loop spans 13 amino acids. V lost 1 base, J lost 6 bases, and 10 bases lay in between. CDR1 is MDHEN and CDR2 is SYDVKM in the germline V gene. The CDR3 sequence is CASSLFVGTEQYF. CDR3 nucleotide sequence: TGTGCCAGCAGTTTATTCGTCGGGACCGAGCAGTACTTC.

This clone was seen more than once but under ten times. The chain joins TRBV27 to TRBJ1-6; possible D gene TRBD1, 5 bases. The ends were cut back, 2 bases at V and 10 bases at J, with 15 bases in the middle. This CDR3 spans 15 amino acids. Germline loops: CDR1 MNHEY, CDR2 SMNVEV (reference sequence). The CDR3 protein is CASSLRRGISSPLHF. In DNA form, the CDR3 reads TGTGCCAGCAGTTTACGGAGGGGCATCAGCTCACCCCTCCACTTT.

The V gene is TRBV6-1, the J gene TRBJ1-2; tentative D call: TRBD1 (5 bases). The CDR3 totals 13 residues. The V end was cut by 8 bases, the J end by 8 bases, with 18 bases between. Germline V lookup: CDR1 MNHNS, CDR2 SASEGT. The CDR3 region has the DNA TGTGCCAGCTCTAAGACAGCCATCCCCGGCTACACCTTC. As protein: CASSKTAIPGYTF.

V is TRBV18 and J is TRBJ1-2; D remains unclear. The CDR3 totals 13 residues. CDR1 is KGHSH and CDR2 is LQKENI in the germline V gene. V gave up 2 bases and J gave up 7 bases, with 11 bases separating them. The CDR3 DNA reads as TGTGCCAGCTCACCAACTCGGGAGGGTGGCTACACCTTC. Protein product: CASSPTREGGYTF.